These 19 T cell receptor beta chains were sequenced from one sample in a study of blood T cell repertoires in COVID-19. Produced via immunoSEQ multiplex PCR; TCRdb's table is partial and in-frame only. The repertoire holds more than 150,000 clones, 84% seen once, with 9.8% in the top ten. Sequencing was done on a sample of peripheral blood. The receptors shown here come from a woman in her forties or fifties with acute or convalescent COVID-19.

The rearrangement joins TRBV4-3 to TRBJ1-1; D possibly corresponds to TRBD1 (5 bases). CDR1 is LGHNA, CDR2 YSLEER, per germline. V lost 1 base and J lost 1, with 13 bases in between. The CDR3 covers 16 residues. The CDR3 is CASSQVIAGPNTEAFF. The CDR3 DNA sequence: TGCGCCAGCAGCCAAGTAATAGCAGGGCCGAACACTGAAGCTTTCTTT.

The rearrangement links TRBV19 to TRBJ1-1; 7 positions agree with TRBD1. Germline V gene sequence: CDR1 LNHDA, CDR2 SQIVND (reference sequence). The CDR3 is 14 amino acids. Trimming took 4 bases from V and 5 from J; bases not matched to a gene: 7. The CDR3 coding sequence is TGTGCCAGTAGTACGACAGGGTCGGGAACTGAAGCTTTCTTT. This codes for CASSTTGSGTEAFF.

V gene TRBV2 combines with J gene TRBJ1-1; 8 bases fit TRBD1. Losses at the gene ends were 6 bases for V and 5 bases for J; bases not matched to a gene: 8. The germline V gene encodes CDR1 SNHLY and CDR2 FYNNEI. The CDR3 has 14 residues. The chain's CDR3 is CASRGQVVGTEAFF. The CDR3 coding sequence is TGTGCCAGCAGGGGACAGGTGGTTGGTACTGAAGCTTTCTTT.

This clone occurred once. The V gene is TRBV5-1, the J gene TRBJ2-7; D might be TRBD2 (5 bases). The V and J ends lost 2 bases and 2 bases respectively, with 11 bases between them. This CDR3 spans 14 amino acids. Germline CDR1 reads SGHRS; CDR2 reads YFSETQ. CDR3: CASSFRAGTYEQYF. The CDR3, as DNA: TGCGCCAGCAGCTTCCGCGCCGGGACCTACGAGCAGTACTTC.

CDR3 in DNA: TGTGCCAGCAGCCGGCCGGGACAGGGAACCGGGGCCAACGTCCTGACTTTC. This codes for CASSRPGQGTGANVLTF. The genes are TRBV6-2 or TRBV6-3 and TRBJ2-6; 9 bases are shared with TRBD1. The germline V gene encodes CDR1 MNHEY and CDR2 SVGEGT. This CDR3 has 17 residues. After removal of 6 bases from V and 4 bases from J, the junction contained 10 bases not matched to a gene.

This rearrangement joins TRBV19 to TRBJ1-4; 7 bases agree with TRBD1. The CDR3 runs to 16 residues. Germline V gene lookup returns CDR1 LNHDA and CDR2 SQIVND (reference sequence). V lost 7 bases to trimming and J lost 7 bases; unmatched junction nucleotides: 15. The CDR3 nucleotides read TGTGCCAGTAACCCCGTTCAGGGACAGTGGCGTGAAAAACTGTTTTTT. Its translation is CASNPVQGQWREKLFF. The whole variable domain, filled in from reference TRBV19 and TRBJ1-4, reads DGGITQSPKYLFRKEGQNVTLSCEQNLNHDAMYWYRQDPGQGLRLIYYSQIVNDFQKGDIAEGYSVSREKKESFPLTVTSAQKNPTAFYLCASNPVQGQWREKLFFGSGTQLSVL.

The chain has TRBV7-6 and TRBJ2-1; D is uncertain. Trimming shortened V by 3 bases and J by 4 bases, and 16 bases separated the two germline ends. CDR1 is SGHVS, CDR2 FNYEAQ, per germline. This CDR3 spans 16 amino acids. The chain's CDR3 is CASSLGSSPAYNEQFF. CDR3 bases: TGTGCCAGCAGCTTGGGCAGTTCCCCTGCTTACAATGAGCAGTTCTTC.

The gene calls are TRBV27 and TRBJ1-1, with unresolved D. In germline, CDR1 is MNHEY, CDR2 SMNVEV (reference sequence). V was cut by 4 bases and J by 8 bases, with 20 bases left in between. This CDR3 has 15 residues. CDR3 amino acids: CASSSLLLRTGEAFF. CDR3 bases: TGTGCCAGCAGTTCACTCCTCCTTAGGACGGGAGAAGCTTTCTTT.

The gene calls are TRBV2 and TRBJ1-1; D gene ambiguous. This CDR3 region has 11 residues. The V end was cut by 7 bases, the J end by 6 bases, with 9 bases between. Per germline, CDR1 SNHLY and CDR2 FYNNEI. DNA for the CDR3: TGTGCCAGCATCCCCCGGGCTGAAGCTTTCTTT. It yields the protein CASIPRAEAFF. Together with reference TRBV2 and TRBJ1-1, the CDR3 gives the full variable domain: EPEVTQTPSHQVTQMGQEVILRCVPISNHLYFYWYRQILGQKVEFLVSFYNNEISEKSEIFDDQFSVERPDGSNFTLKIRSTKLEDSAMYFCASIPRAEAFFGQGTRLTVV.

The chain recombines TRBV25-1 with TRBJ2-5; 10 positions match TRBD2. CDR1 and CDR2 (germline): MGHDK, SYGVNS. The CDR3 length is 15 residues. The junction had 7 bases not matched to a gene; V was cut back by 5 bases and J by 4 bases. The CDR3 DNA reads TGTGCCAGCAGTATAGCGGGAGGACGAGTAGAGACCCAGTACTTC. This sequence encodes CASSIAGGRVETQYF.

This clone was picked up one time. The CDR3 DNA reads as TGTGCCAGCACTACATTGGAGGCCTACGAGCAGTACTTC. Its protein is CASTTLEAYEQYF. This chain uses TRBV2 with TRBJ2-7; the D gene is possibly TRBD2 (5 bases). The germline CDR1 and CDR2 sequences are SNHLY and FYNNEI. The CDR3 is made up of 13 amino acids. V was shortened by 7 bases and J by 2 bases, with 12 bases between the two germline ends.

A single count supports this clone. V and J are TRBV11-2 and TRBJ2-5, with 7 bases aligning to TRBD2. V was pared by 2 bases and J by 0 bases, with 9 bases of the junction left unmatched. Germline V gives CDR1 SGHAT, CDR2 FQNNGV. The CDR3 sequence is 17 residues long. CDR3 loop: CASSLNAVGGNQETQYF. The CDR3 bases are TGTGCCAGCAGCTTAAACGCTGTGGGGGGGAACCAAGAGACCCAGTACTTC.

This clone was seen once. The V gene is TRBV11-2, the J gene TRBJ2-3, with 7 positions matching TRBD2. This CDR3 has 16 amino acids. V gave up 0 bases and J gave up 7 bases; unmatched junction bases: 10. The germline V gene encodes CDR1 SGHAT and CDR2 FQNNGV. As DNA, the CDR3 is TGTGCCAGCAGCTTAGATCCCCAGCGGGAACAGAATACGCAGTATTTT. It yields the protein CASSLDPQREQNTQYF. Complete variable domain (other parts from reference TRBV11-2 and TRBJ2-3): EAGVAQSPRYKIIEKRQSVAFWCNPISGHATLYWYQQILGQGPKLLIQFQNNGVVDDSQLPKDRFSAERLKGVDSTLKIQPAKLEDSAVYLCASSLDPQREQNTQYFGPGTRLTVL.

The chain carries TRBV19 and TRBJ1-2; D remains ambiguous. Germline V gene sequence: CDR1 LNHDA, CDR2 SQIVND (reference sequence). The CDR3 loop spans 12 amino acids. Between the trimmed V and J ends, which lost 5 bases and 7 bases, there was a span of 11 bases. As DNA, the CDR3 is TGTGCCAGTAGTTTTGCGAGTGGTGGCTACACCTTC. Protein product: CASSFASGGYTF.

The genes are TRBV4-2 and TRBJ2-7, with 8 bases aligning to TRBD2. Trimming cost V 1 base and J 0 bases; bases outside gene matches: 8. The germline gives CDR1 LGHNA, CDR2 YNFKEQ. The CDR3 totals 17 residues. CDR3 nucleotide sequence: TGTGCCAGCAGCCAAGCTGAAGCGGGAGCCCACTCCTACGAGCAGTACTTC. Protein product: CASSQAEAGAHSYEQYF.

This chain uses TRBV7-6 with TRBJ1-2, with 9 bases matching TRBD1. The V segment lost 5 bases and the J segment 4 bases; nucleotides outside the gene matches: 8. Germline V gene data show CDR1 as SGHVS and CDR2 as FNYEAQ. CDR3 length: 15 residues. Written as DNA, the CDR3 is TGTGCCAGCAGCGCAGGACAGGGGAGTACCTATGGCTACACCTTC. This sequence encodes CASSAGQGSTYGYTF. Variable domain in full (rest from reference TRBV7-6 and TRBJ1-2): GAGVSQSPRYKVTKRGQDVALRCDPISGHVSLYWYRQALGQGPEFLTYFNYEAQQDKSGLPNDRFSAERPEGSISTLTIQRTEQRDSAMYRCASSAGQGSTYGYTFGSGTRLTVV.

This clone was observed a handful of times. This chain connects TRBV7-2 to TRBJ1-1; tentatively, D is TRBD1 (6 bases). The CDR3 is 12 amino acids. The germline gives CDR1 SGHTA, CDR2 FQGNSA. The germline V and J ends were trimmed by 1 base and 9 bases, with 9 bases remaining between them. CDR3 bases: TGTGCCAGCAGCTTAGGACAGGTAAAAGCTTTCTTT. It specifies CASSLGQVKAFF.

The V call is TRBV13, the J call TRBJ2-7; 8 bases agree with TRBD1. Per the germline V gene, CDR1 is PRHDT and CDR2 is FYEKMQ (reference sequence). The CDR3 totals 13 residues. Trimming cost V 5 bases and J 6 bases; bases outside gene matches: 6. The CDR3 sequence: CASSLNRGSEQYF. In DNA form, the CDR3 reads TGTGCCAGCAGCCTAAACAGGGGGAGCGAGCAGTACTTC.

The V and J genes are TRBV19 and TRBJ2-1; 10 bases line up with TRBD1. Germline CDR1 and CDR2: LNHDA and SQIVND (reference sequence). CDR3 length: 16 amino acids. The trim removed 6 bases at V and 7 bases at J, leaving 12 bases unmatched. For the CDR3, the DNA is TGTGCCAGTAGCCCGAGAGTTGGGACAGGGGTAAATGAGCAGTTCTTC. It encodes CASSPRVGTGVNEQFF.